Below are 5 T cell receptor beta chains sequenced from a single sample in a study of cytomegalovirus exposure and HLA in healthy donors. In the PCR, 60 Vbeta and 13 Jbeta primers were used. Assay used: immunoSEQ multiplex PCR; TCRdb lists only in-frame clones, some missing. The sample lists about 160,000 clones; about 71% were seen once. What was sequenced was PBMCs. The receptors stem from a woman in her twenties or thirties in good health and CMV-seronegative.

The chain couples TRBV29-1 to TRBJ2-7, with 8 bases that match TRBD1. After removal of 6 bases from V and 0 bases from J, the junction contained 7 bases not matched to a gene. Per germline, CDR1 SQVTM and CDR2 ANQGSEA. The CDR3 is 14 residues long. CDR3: CSVIPGQDSYEQYF. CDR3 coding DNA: TGCAGCGTCATACCGGGACAGGACTCCTACGAGCAGTACTTC.

CDR3 DNA sequence: TGTGCCAGTAATCCGGGACTAGCGGCAGAGACCCAGTACTTC. This sequence encodes CASNPGLAAETQYF. V is TRBV2 and J is TRBJ2-5, with 11 positions matching TRBD2. The CDR3 has 14 amino acids. The germline CDR1 and CDR2 sequences are SNHLY and FYNNEI. The J segment lost 4 bases and the V segment lost 9 bases, leaving 7 bases of the junction unmatched.

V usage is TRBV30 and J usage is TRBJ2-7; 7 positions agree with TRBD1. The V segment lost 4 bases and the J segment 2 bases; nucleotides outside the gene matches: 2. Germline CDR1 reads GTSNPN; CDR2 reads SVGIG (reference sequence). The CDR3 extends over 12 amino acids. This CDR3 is CAWNDRAYEQYF. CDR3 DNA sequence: TGTGCCTGGAACGACAGGGCCTACGAGCAGTACTTC.

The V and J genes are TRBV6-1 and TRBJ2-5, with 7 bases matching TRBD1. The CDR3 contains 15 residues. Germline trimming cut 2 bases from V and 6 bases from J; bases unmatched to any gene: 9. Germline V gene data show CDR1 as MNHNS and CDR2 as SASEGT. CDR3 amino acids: CASSESDRALKTQYF. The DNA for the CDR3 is TGTGCCAGCAGTGAATCCGACAGGGCGTTAAAGACCCAGTACTTC.

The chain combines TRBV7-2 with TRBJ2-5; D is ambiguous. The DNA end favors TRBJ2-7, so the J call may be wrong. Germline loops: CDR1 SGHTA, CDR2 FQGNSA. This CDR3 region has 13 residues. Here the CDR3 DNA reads TGTGCCAGCAGCTTAGACCCCCCCTACGAGCAGTACTTC. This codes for CASSLDPPYEQYF.